This TCR beta chain derives from a study of cytomegalovirus exposure and HLA in healthy donors. Study-wide background: Tens of millions of unique TCR sequences came from HLA-typed donors in an early release.

CDR1 is MDHEN, CDR2 SYDVKM, per germline. V shed 5 bases, J shed 5 bases, and the junction held 9 bases outside the gene matches. CDR3 length equals 15 residues. Of note for this clone: Its antigen is not known.

Donors likely had unrecorded immune exposures despite being nominally healthy when sampled. Study conclusions and caveats: Specific recognition of CMV antigens was confirmed in vitro for a few chains (all CMV-associated). In a later analysis, V- and J-gene trimming of beta chains associated with a DCLRE1C missense variant, replicated independently.

A multiplex PCR was run with 60 Vbeta primers and 13 Jbeta primers. TCRdb keeps only in-frame clones here, not all; method: immunoSEQ multiplex PCR. The sample lists under 150,000 clones; around three quarters were seen once. Input material: PBMCs. The sequence was collected from a man between 25 and 39 years old in good health and CMV-seronegative. This sequence joins TRBV28 and TRBJ1-5, with 7 bases aligning to TRBD1. The CDR3 loop reads CASSPGTVFDQPQHF. As DNA, the CDR3 is TGTGCCAGCAGTCCCGGGACAGTATTTGATCAGCCCCAGCATTTT.